The 4 T cell receptor beta chains given below trace back to one sample, sequenced in a study of shared clonotypes between healthy human individuals. Sequenced by immunoSEQ multiplex PCR; TCRdb stores in-frame clones only, minus some. The sample yields some 1,600,000 clones, 95% to 99% seen once. What was sequenced was naive CD4+ T cells sorted from blood. Subset described: CD45RA+ positively selected. These receptors all come from a man younger than 40 in good health.

This clone was found once. The V and J genes are TRBV18 and TRBJ2-3, with D perhaps TRBD2 (5 bases). Per the germline V gene, CDR1 is KGHSH and CDR2 is LQKENI. The CDR3 sequence is 15 residues long. Trimming pared 3 bases from V and 4 bases from J, leaving 14 bases between. CDR3 DNA: TGTGCCAGCTCACCTCTTGGGAGTTGGGCAGATACGCAGTATTTT. It codes for CASSPLGSWADTQYF.

The chain is built from TRBV29-1 and TRBJ2-4; D is tentatively TRBD1 or TRBD2 (5 bases each). This CDR3 contains 15 residues. The germline gives CDR1 SQVTM, CDR2 ANQGSEA. Trimming shortened V by 7 bases and J by 4 bases, and 20 bases separated the two germline ends. CDR3 sequence reads: CSAFGSRTQKNIQYF. CDR3 in DNA: TGCAGCGCTTTTGGGAGTAGGACACAGAAAAACATTCAGTACTTC.

The V and J genes are TRBV28 and TRBJ2-3; D is undetermined. Trimming stripped 3 bases from V and 1 base from J, with 11 bases between. The germline gives CDR1 MDHEN, CDR2 SYDVKM. This CDR3 spans 15 amino acids. The CDR3 loop is CASSFLKMGTDTQYF. Here the CDR3 DNA reads TGTGCCAGCAGTTTTCTGAAAATGGGCACAGATACGCAGTATTTT.

The chain joins TRBV30 to TRBJ2-4; D might be TRBD1 (6 bases). The germline V gene encodes CDR1 GTSNPN and CDR2 SVGIG (reference sequence). The CDR3 sequence is 16 residues long. The V end lost 1 base, the J end lost 7 bases, and 20 bases lay between the germline ends. CDR3 nucleotides: TGTGCCTGGAGTGCCCACAGGGTATTTGCTGGGAACATTCAGTACTTC. Its translation is CAWSAHRVFAGNIQYF.